The 16 T cell receptor beta chains below were found in one sample sequenced in a study of T and B cells in COVID-19 patients. TRB was amplified from about 250-500 ng of blood genomic DNA. BIOMED2 TRB-A/B primer pools were used in multiplex TRB PCR. TCRdb processed the multiplex PCR reads anew with MiXCR; each CDR3 protein has one entry. The table lists about 22,000 distinct CDR3 sequences, under 30% of them singletons. Specimen: blood. These receptors were taken from a human donor who had recovered from COVID-19.

At least ten counts were recorded for this clonotype. The gene calls are TRBV18 and TRBJ2-1; maybe TRBD1 (6 bases). Per germline, CDR1 KGHSH and CDR2 LQKENI. The CDR3 loop spans 17 amino acids. The ends were cut back, 2 bases at V and 7 bases at J, with 21 bases in the middle. CDR3 nucleotides: TGTGCCAGCTCACCAAGAGAGGGGGAGACCTTTTGGAATGAGCAGTTCTTC. Residues: CASSPREGETFWNEQFF.

There are a few counts of this clonotype. The chain has TRBV6-2 or TRBV6-3 and TRBJ2-7, with D unclear. Trimming took off 5 bases at V and 4 bases at J, with 9 bases between the two ends. The CDR3 has 12 residues. CDR1 and CDR2 (germline): MNHEY, SVGEGT. The CDR3 is CASSPGPYEQYF. CDR3 nucleotides: TGTGCCAGCAGTCCCGGCCCGTACGAGCAGTACTTC.

This clonotype was picked up a small number of times. The chain links TRBV12-3 or TRBV12-4 to TRBJ2-4; D may be TRBD1 (5 bases). This CDR3 region has 14 residues. Trimming removed 4 bases from V and 8 bases from J, with 15 bases in between. The CDR3 coding sequence is TGTGCCAGCAGTTCAAGGGGTCCAGCCCACATTCAGTACTTC. Its translation is CASSSRGPAHIQYF.

This clonotype was seen a handful of times. This chain uses TRBV27 with TRBJ2-7, with TRBD1 as a possible D gene (6 bases). Deletions cut 4 bases from V and 3 bases from J, with 13 bases between. The CDR3 is 14 residues long. Germline V gives CDR1 MNHEY, CDR2 SMNVEV (reference sequence). The CDR3 DNA reads TGTGCCAGCAGTTCACCGGGACACAACTACGAGCAGTACTTC. This gives the protein CASSSPGHNYEQYF.

The rearrangement links TRBV7-6 to TRBJ1-2; tentatively, D is TRBD1 (6 bases). The CDR3 covers 14 residues. Looked up from germline, CDR1 is SGHVS and CDR2 is FNYEAQ. The ends were cut back, 2 bases at V and 3 bases at J, with 10 bases in the middle. DNA for the CDR3: TGTGCCAGCAGCTTACGGGGGCTAGACTATGGCTACACCTTC. Protein: CASSLRGLDYGYTF.

The V gene is TRBV7-2, the J gene TRBJ2-7; 8 bases are shared with TRBD2. CDR1 is SGHTA, CDR2 FQGNSA, per germline. V trimming: 3 bases; J trimming: 4 bases; junction bases outside the gene matches: 5. This CDR3 is built from 14 residues. The CDR3 is CASSFLAGDYEQYF. In DNA, the CDR3 is TGTGCCAGCAGCTTCCTAGCGGGTGATTACGAGCAGTACTTC. The whole variable domain, remainder taken from reference TRBV7-2 and TRBJ2-7, is GAGVSQSPSNKVTEKGKDVELRCDPISGHTALYWYRQSLGQGLEFLIYFQGNSAPDKSGLPSDRFSAERTGGSVSTLTIQRTQQEDSAVYLCASSFLAGDYEQYFGPGTRLTVT.

The chain employs TRBV6-6 and TRBJ2-7; 12 bases align to TRBD1. Germline V gene lookup returns CDR1 MNHNY and CDR2 SVGAGI (reference sequence). The CDR3 extends over 14 amino acids. Losses at the gene ends were 6 bases for V and 6 bases for J; bases not matched to a gene: 6. Written as DNA, the CDR3 is TGTGCCAGCAGCTCCGGGACAGGGGGCGGCGAGCAGTACTTC. It is translated as CASSSGTGGGEQYF.

J is TRBJ2-7 and V is TRBV6-1; D is ambiguous. This CDR3 is 12 amino acids long. V was trimmed by 4 bases and J by 4 bases, leaving 8 bases between them. CDR1 is MNHNS and CDR2 is SASEGT in the germline V gene. Here the CDR3 reads CASSVRNYEQYF. The CDR3 DNA sequence: TGTGCCAGCAGTGTGCGGAATTACGAGCAGTACTTC.

This clonotype was detected a few times. This chain connects TRBV7-9 to TRBJ1-3; 8 bases line up with TRBD1. Germline-derived CDR1 and CDR2 are SEHNR and FQNEAQ (reference sequence). V lost 5 bases, J lost 6 bases, and 12 bases stayed unmatched. CDR3 length: 16 residues. CDR3 sequence reads: CASSPRQGPLLNTIYF. CDR3 in DNA: TGTGCCAGCAGCCCTCGACAGGGGCCCCTTTTAAACACCATATATTTT.

This rearrangement joins TRBV11-1 to TRBJ2-7; 9 nucleotides agree with TRBD1. From germline, CDR1 is SGHAT and CDR2 FQDESV (reference sequence). After removal of 4 bases from V and 4 bases from J, the junction contained 2 bases not matched to a gene. This CDR3 region has 13 residues. The DNA for the CDR3 is TGTGCCAGCAGCTCAGGACAGGGGTACGAGCAGTACTTC. As protein: CASSSGQGYEQYF.

The chain combines TRBV30 with TRBJ2-7; the D is unclear. V was clipped by 2 bases and J by 2 bases, with 4 bases between them. This CDR3 has 11 amino acids. Germline V gene lookup returns CDR1 GTSNPN and CDR2 SVGIG (reference sequence). The CDR3 protein is CAWSRAYEQYF. In DNA form, the CDR3 reads TGTGCCTGGAGTCGAGCCTACGAGCAGTACTTC.

The chain carries TRBV18 and TRBJ1-1, with 12 bases identical to TRBD1. CDR3 length: 19 residues. Germline V lookup: CDR1 KGHSH, CDR2 LQKENI. J lost 0 bases, V lost 4 bases, and 12 bases had no gene match. CDR3 bases: TGTGCCAGCTCACTAATACTCTCGGGACAGGGGGCATTGAACACTGAAGCTTTCTTT. Its protein is CASSLILSGQGALNTEAFF.

This clonotype was detected only a few times. V is TRBV19 and J is TRBJ2-7; no reliable D call. Germline V gives CDR1 LNHDA, CDR2 SQIVND (reference sequence). V shed 10 bases and J shed 4 bases, with 8 bases lying between them. The CDR3 is 10 residues long. The CDR3 DNA is TGTGCCACTTTTTATTACGAGCAGTACTTC. This codes for CATFYYEQYF.

The genes are TRBV6-5 and TRBJ1-2; a possible D gene is TRBD1 (6 bases). The germline V gene has CDR1 MNHEY and CDR2 SVGAGI. The CDR3 consists of 13 residues. The ends were cut back, 2 bases at V and 7 bases at J, with 11 bases in the middle. The CDR3 loop reads CASSYGGRGGYTF. CDR3 nucleotides: TGTGCCAGCAGTTACGGGGGGCGAGGTGGCTACACCTTC.

The chain combines TRBV6-5 with TRBJ2-1; TRBD2 aligns across 9 bases. The CDR3 is 18 residues long. The germline V gene encodes CDR1 MNHEY and CDR2 SVGAGI. V shed 0 bases and J 5 bases; nucleotides not matched to a gene: 11. This chain's CDR3 is CASSYSGAGGGHNNEQFF. In DNA, the CDR3 is TGTGCCAGCAGTTACTCGGGGGCGGGGGGGGGCCACAACAATGAGCAGTTCTTC.

This clonotype was seen once. The rearrangement uses TRBV20-1 and TRBJ1-6; D not resolved. V was trimmed by 1 base and J by 6 bases, leaving 13 bases between them. Germline CDR1 and CDR2: DFQATT and SNEGSKA (reference sequence). The length of the CDR3 is 15 residues. Here the CDR3 reads CSARAMSGSNSPLHF. CDR3 in DNA: TGCAGTGCTAGAGCGATGTCCGGGAGTAATTCACCCCTCCACTTT.